The entry below gives a single TCR beta chain sequence along with its context. Antigen: not known. These data are taken from a study of OX40 agonist ivuxolimab in advanced cancers. Study observations and caveats: The study did not work out the antigen specificity of the expanded peripheral T cells.

The table came from immunoSEQ multiplex PCR; TCRdb's copy has only in-frame clones and leaves some out. The sample records roughly 75,000 clones, approximately 90% being singletons. Trimming cost V 6 bases and J 4 bases, with 11 bases left between them. The CDR3 is 13 amino acids. Germline-derived CDR1 and CDR2 are SGHRS and YFSETQ. This sequence joins TRBV5-1 and TRBJ2-1; unclear D gene. The sequences come from CD4+ or CD8+ T cells sorted from blood, collected in a trial of the OX40 agonist ivuxolimab. This sequence was found in an adult with an advanced solid tumor such as melanoma, head and neck, liver or kidney cancer. The CDR3 spells CASTLPGYNEQFF. The CDR3 DNA sequence: TGCGCCAGCACCTTACCTGGGTACAATGAGCAGTTCTTC.